A single sample is the source of the 30 T cell receptor beta chains below, sequenced in a study of patients and donors after allogeneic stem cell transplantation. TCRdb called the RT-PCR reads again in MiXCR, with one record for every CDR3 protein. The sample includes fewer than 250,000 distinct CDR3 sequences, less than 15% of them seen just once. Sequenced: blood, either unsorted or a sorted T cell fraction (not recorded which). The receptors here all came from a human donor who was either an allogeneic HSCT recipient or a stem cell or donor lymphocyte infusion donor (not recorded which). It is not recorded whose cells these are; they may come from a transplant donor.

This clonotype has only a few counts. The rearrangement links TRBV3-1 to TRBJ2-1; D remains unclear. V lost 3 bases, J lost 9 bases, and 12 bases lay in between. The CDR3 consists of 13 residues. Germline loops: CDR1 LGHDT, CDR2 YNNKEL (reference sequence). The CDR3 DNA is TGTGCCAGCAGCCAGGTCCCAGGCAGTGAGCAGTTCTTC. This codes for CASSQVPGSEQFF.

This clonotype was found a few times. In nucleotides, the CDR3 is TGTGCCAGCAGCCAAGTAATAGACACCATATATTTT. Its translation: CASSQVIDTIYF. The V call is TRBV3-1, the J call TRBJ1-3, with D unclear. Germline CDR1 reads LGHDT; CDR2 reads YNNKEL (reference sequence). The CDR3 runs to 12 residues. Trimming stripped 1 base from V and 8 bases from J, with 6 bases between. The whole variable domain, remainder taken from reference TRBV3-1 and TRBJ1-3, is DTAVSQTPKYLVTQMGNDKSIKCEQNLGHDTMYWYKQDSKKFLKIMFSYNNKELIINETVPNRFSPKSPDKAHLNLHINSLELGDSAVYFCASSQVIDTIYFGEGSWLTVV.

Ten or more counts support this clonotype. The CDR3 coding sequence is TGTGCCAGCAGCTTGGGAGACTCACAGTTCCAAGAGACCCAGTACTTC. Translating it yields CASSLGDSQFQETQYF. This chain links TRBV5-4 with TRBJ2-5; D is uncertain. This CDR3 region has 16 residues. Germline CDR1 and CDR2: SGHNT and YYREEE (reference sequence). Trimming took 0 bases from V and 1 from J, leaving 13 bases between them.

This clonotype was counted many times. CDR3 DNA sequence: TGCGCCAGCAGCGGACAGGGGACGGCGAACACTGAAGCTTTCTTT. Residues: CASSGQGTANTEAFF. The chain combines TRBV5-1 with TRBJ1-1, with TRBD1 identical over 9 bases. CDR1 is SGHRS and CDR2 is YFSETQ in the germline V gene. V was pared by 4 bases and J by 1 base, with 5 bases of the junction left unmatched. This CDR3 is built from 15 residues.

This clonotype appeared a few times. The chain recombines TRBV27 with TRBJ2-5; 11 positions agree with TRBD2. The CDR3 has 16 amino acids. Per germline, CDR1 MNHEY and CDR2 SMNVEV (reference sequence). J gave up 3 bases and V 4 bases, and 7 bases lay outside the gene matches. CDR3 DNA: TGTGCCAGCAGTTCGTACCTGACTAGCGGGGAAGAGACCCAGTACTTC. Protein sequence: CASSSYLTSGEETQYF.

This clonotype has ten or more counts. V is TRBV5-1 and J is TRBJ2-2, with 9 bases that match TRBD1. CDR1 and CDR2 (germline): SGHRS, YFSETQ. The J segment lost 4 bases and the V segment lost 0 bases, leaving 7 bases of the junction unmatched. This CDR3 has 17 amino acids. Written as DNA, the CDR3 is TGCGCCAGCAGCTTGGCATCCGGGACAGGGTCCACCGGGGAGCTGTTTTTT. It codes for CASSLASGTGSTGELFF.

This clonotype has a count of ten or more. V and J are TRBV5-6 and TRBJ2-5; D is possibly TRBD1 (6 bases). This CDR3 has 14 residues. Germline CDR1 is SGHDT and CDR2 is YYEEEE. Trimming left V 3 bases short and J 5 bases short, with 14 bases between. The CDR3 region has the DNA TGTGCCAGCAGCTGGGGACATTCGGGGGAGACCCAGTACTTC. It yields the protein CASSWGHSGETQYF.

The chain has TRBV3-1 and TRBJ1-1, with D unclear. The CDR3 consists of 14 residues. V lost 4 bases and J lost 4, with 13 bases in between. Germline CDR1 reads LGHDT; CDR2 reads YNNKEL (reference sequence). Here the CDR3 reads CASSLVGETTEAFF. CDR3 DNA sequence: TGTGCCAGCAGCCTCGTAGGTGAAACCACTGAAGCTTTCTTT.

The chain joins TRBV30 to TRBJ2-7; the match to TRBD2 covers 10 bases. Unmatched junction bases numbered 21, after V lost 3 bases and J lost 1 base. The germline V gene has CDR1 GTSNPN and CDR2 SVGIG (reference sequence). This CDR3 is 20 amino acids long. The DNA of the CDR3 is TGTGCCTGGAGCCCAACCCTGGGGGTAGTAGCGGGAGGTCCGTCCTACGAGCAGTACTTC. This translates into CAWSPTLGVVAGGPSYEQYF.

This clonotype was detected a few times. The rearrangement links TRBV12-3 or TRBV12-4 to TRBJ2-7, with 15 bases identical to TRBD2. V trimming: 6 bases; J trimming: 6 bases; junction bases outside the gene matches: 9. CDR3 length equals 16 residues. The CDR3 region has the DNA TGTGCCAGCAGCGTGGGACTAGCGGGAGGCTCGGTCGAGCAGTACTTC. It encodes CASSVGLAGGSVEQYF.

This clonotype has a handful of counts. The chain uses TRBV10-3 and TRBJ2-2; the match to TRBD2 covers 10 bases. The germline V gene has CDR1 ENHRY and CDR2 SYGVKD. The CDR3 has 15 amino acids. The J segment lost 6 bases and the V segment lost 6 bases, leaving 7 bases of the junction unmatched. Here the CDR3 DNA reads TGTGCCATCAGGGACCTAGCGGGAGCGGCCGGGGAGCTGTTTTTT. Its protein product is CAIRDLAGAAGELFF.

V usage is TRBV7-6 and J usage is TRBJ2-2; D may be TRBD1 (5 bases). There are 18 residues in the CDR3. The V end lost 0 bases, the J end lost 0 bases, and 14 bases lay between the germline ends. Germline CDR1 is SGHVS and CDR2 is FNYEAQ. Here the CDR3 DNA reads TGTGCCAGCAGCTTAGCGCCGTTGGCAGGGACGAACACCGGGGAGCTGTTTTTT. Amino acids: CASSLAPLAGTNTGELFF. Full variable domain (remainder filled in from reference TRBV7-6 and TRBJ2-2): GAGVSQSPRYKVTKRGQDVALRCDPISGHVSLYWYRQALGQGPEFLTYFNYEAQQDKSGLPNDRFSAERPEGSISTLTIQRTEQRDSAMYRCASSLAPLAGTNTGELFFGEGSRLTVL.

In its sample, this clonotype was seen many times. V and J are TRBV4-3 and TRBJ2-2; D ambiguous. Trimming stripped 0 bases from V and 6 bases from J, with 5 bases between. Germline lookup yields CDR1 LGHNA and CDR2 YSLEER. The CDR3 spans 13 residues. The CDR3 DNA reads as TGCGCCAGCAGCCAAGACCGGGCCGGGGAGCTGTTTTTT. This sequence encodes CASSQDRAGELFF.

The CDR3 spells CASSSTTGKYGYTF. In DNA form, the CDR3 reads TGTGCCAGCAGCTCCACGACAGGGAAGTATGGCTACACCTTC. The chain links TRBV5-4 to TRBJ1-2; TRBD1 matches at 7 bases. The CDR3 loop spans 14 amino acids. The V gene end was trimmed by 3 bases and the J gene end by 5 bases; junction bases not matched to a gene: 7. Germline V gene data show CDR1 as SGHNT and CDR2 as YYREEE (reference sequence).

The CDR3 nucleotides read TGTGCCAGCAGCCTTCGGACCGGGACAGGGGATAACAATGAGCAGTTCTTC. Translating gives CASSLRTGTGDNNEQFF. The rearrangement uses TRBV11-2 and TRBJ2-1, with 10 nucleotides matching TRBD1. The V gene end was trimmed by 5 bases and the J gene end by 5 bases; junction bases not matched to a gene: 12. The CDR3 totals 17 residues. The germline V gene has CDR1 SGHAT and CDR2 FQNNGV.

The chain's CDR3 is CASSQPTGAQDTIYF. CDR3 sequence (DNA): TGCGCCAGCAGCCAACCGACAGGGGCCCAAGACACCATATATTTT. This chain links TRBV4-1 with TRBJ1-3; TRBD1 aligns across 8 bases. V trimming: 2 bases; J trimming: 8 bases; junction bases outside the gene matches: 8. This CDR3 is 15 amino acids long. CDR1 and CDR2 from the germline V gene are MGHRA and YSYEKL.

This clonotype was found a few times. The genes are TRBV12-3 or TRBV12-4 and TRBJ2-7, with D hard to call. Trimming removed 6 bases from V and 7 bases from J, with 16 bases in between. This CDR3 region has 13 residues. The DNA for the CDR3 is TGTGCCAGCAGCCACCCGGACGGAGTGGAGCAGTACTTC. Its protein is CASSHPDGVEQYF.

V and J are TRBV12-3 or TRBV12-4 and TRBJ2-1, with 11 bases that match TRBD2. V lost 7 bases to trimming and J lost 9 bases; unmatched junction nucleotides: 20. This CDR3 region has 18 residues. In DNA, the CDR3 is TGTGCCAGCACCATCGGGGTTACTAGCGGGAGTTTTCTTACTGAGCAGTTCTTC. Its translation: CASTIGVTSGSFLTEQFF.

V usage is TRBV2 and J usage is TRBJ2-3, with 10 nucleotides matching TRBD2. Trimming at V came to 2 bases and at J to 1 base, leaving 6 bases not matched to a gene. This CDR3 contains 17 residues. CDR1 SNHLY and CDR2 FYNNEI come from the germline V gene. The CDR3 region has the DNA TGTGCCAGCAGTGAAAACCAGCGGGGGGGCGGCACAGATACGCAGTATTTT. This encodes CASSENQRGGGTDTQYF.

This clonotype occurred many times. The chain uses TRBV7-9 and TRBJ2-1; a possible D gene is TRBD2 (6 bases). This CDR3 has 14 amino acids. V was pared by 5 bases and J by 2 bases, with 10 bases between. Germline lookup yields CDR1 SEHNR and CDR2 FQNEAQ (reference sequence). The CDR3 reads CASSRVAAYNEQFF. CDR3 DNA sequence: TGTGCCAGCAGCCGTGTAGCGGCCTACAATGAGCAGTTCTTC.

CDR3 loop: CASSLAHGSGEQFF. CDR3 DNA: TGTGCCAGCAGCTTAGCGCATGGTAGCGGGGAGCAGTTCTTC. This sequence joins TRBV7-9 and TRBJ2-1, with 7 bases lining up with TRBD2. V gave up 0 bases and J gave up 10 bases; unmatched junction bases: 6. The germline V gene has CDR1 SEHNR and CDR2 FQNEAQ (reference sequence). CDR3 length: 14 residues.

This clonotype was seen only a few times. V usage is TRBV20-1 and J usage is TRBJ1-1; D unresolved. Between the trimmed V and J ends, which lost 5 bases and 5 bases, there was a span of 15 bases. From germline, CDR1 is DFQATT and CDR2 SNEGSKA (reference sequence). The CDR3 covers 13 residues. CDR3 DNA: TGCAGTGCTCTCTCTAGGGCGGGGACTGAAGCTTTCTTT. As protein: CSALSRAGTEAFF.

The sample holds a few counts of this clonotype. The chain recombines TRBV29-1 with TRBJ1-2, with 8 bases lining up with TRBD1. Germline CDR1 and CDR2: SQVTM and ANQGSEA. The V segment lost 2 bases and the J segment 6 bases; nucleotides outside the gene matches: 5. The CDR3 has 13 residues. The CDR3 loop reads CSVEKGQGNGYTF. The CDR3, as DNA: TGCAGCGTTGAAAAAGGACAGGGAAATGGCTACACCTTC.

This chain uses TRBV20-1 with TRBJ2-7, with TRBD2 matching over 9 bases. Germline CDR1 is DFQATT and CDR2 is SNEGSKA (reference sequence). V lost 3 bases, J lost 5 bases, and 5 bases stayed unmatched. This CDR3 is built from 13 residues. The CDR3 region is CSARPGTSHEQYF. The CDR3 DNA reads TGCAGTGCTAGGCCCGGGACTAGCCACGAGCAGTACTTC.

Ten or more counts support this clonotype. The chain joins TRBV4-2 to TRBJ2-7; D possibly corresponds to TRBD2 (6 bases). Germline values: CDR1 LGHNA, CDR2 YNFKEQ. The V end lost 1 base, the J end lost 5 bases, and 18 bases lay between the germline ends. The CDR3 sequence is 16 residues long. Written as DNA, the CDR3 is TGTGCCAGCAGCCAAGCTATTAGTCAGGGCGGGGACGAGCAGTACTTC. It codes for CASSQAISQGGDEQYF.

This clonotype appeared many times. This chain connects TRBV6-1 to TRBJ1-4; D is uncertain. Trimming cost V 0 bases and J 0 bases, with 8 bases left between them. Germline V gene sequence: CDR1 MNHNS, CDR2 SASEGT. The CDR3 runs to 16 residues. The DNA for the CDR3 is TGTGCCAGCAGTGAAGCGTCGAAAACAACTAATGAAAAACTGTTTTTT. Amino acid sequence: CASSEASKTTNEKLFF.

This clonotype was detected ten times or more. V is TRBV7-3 and J is TRBJ2-1; 8 bases are shared with TRBD2. There are 15 residues in the CDR3. Trimming cost V 3 bases and J 5 bases; bases outside gene matches: 6. In germline, CDR1 is SGHTA, CDR2 FQGTGA. The CDR3 bases are TGTGCCAGCAGCTTTAAAGCGGGGGCCAACAATGAGCAGTTCTTC. Translated: CASSFKAGANNEQFF.

This clonotype has at least ten counts. The chain recombines TRBV24-1 with TRBJ2-3; no reliable D call. In germline, CDR1 is KGHDR, CDR2 SFDVKD. This CDR3 is built from 15 residues. The V and J ends lost 4 bases and 0 bases respectively, with 10 bases between them. Here the CDR3 reads CATSDSRVSTDTQYF. DNA of the CDR3: TGTGCCACCAGTGACAGCAGAGTGAGCACAGATACGCAGTATTTT.

To note about this clonotype: A much larger clone lies one base from this, so it may be a read error. The genes are TRBV19 and TRBJ2-2; TRBD1 agrees at 7 bases. The germline CDR1 and CDR2 sequences are LNHDA and SQIVND (reference sequence). This CDR3 region has 14 residues. The CDR3 DNA reads TGTGCCAGTATCGGGACAGTAAACACCGGGAAGCTGTTTTTT. It yields the protein CASIGTVNTGKLFF.

This clonotype was observed a few times. This chain joins TRBV10-3 and TRBJ1-5; D gene uncertain. V was trimmed by 0 bases and J by 0 bases, leaving 6 bases between them. Germline CDR1 and CDR2: ENHRY and SYGVKD. This CDR3 is built from 15 residues. This CDR3 reads CAISESVNSNQPQHF. In DNA form, the CDR3 reads TGTGCCATCAGTGAGTCGGTCAATAGCAATCAGCCCCAGCATTTT.